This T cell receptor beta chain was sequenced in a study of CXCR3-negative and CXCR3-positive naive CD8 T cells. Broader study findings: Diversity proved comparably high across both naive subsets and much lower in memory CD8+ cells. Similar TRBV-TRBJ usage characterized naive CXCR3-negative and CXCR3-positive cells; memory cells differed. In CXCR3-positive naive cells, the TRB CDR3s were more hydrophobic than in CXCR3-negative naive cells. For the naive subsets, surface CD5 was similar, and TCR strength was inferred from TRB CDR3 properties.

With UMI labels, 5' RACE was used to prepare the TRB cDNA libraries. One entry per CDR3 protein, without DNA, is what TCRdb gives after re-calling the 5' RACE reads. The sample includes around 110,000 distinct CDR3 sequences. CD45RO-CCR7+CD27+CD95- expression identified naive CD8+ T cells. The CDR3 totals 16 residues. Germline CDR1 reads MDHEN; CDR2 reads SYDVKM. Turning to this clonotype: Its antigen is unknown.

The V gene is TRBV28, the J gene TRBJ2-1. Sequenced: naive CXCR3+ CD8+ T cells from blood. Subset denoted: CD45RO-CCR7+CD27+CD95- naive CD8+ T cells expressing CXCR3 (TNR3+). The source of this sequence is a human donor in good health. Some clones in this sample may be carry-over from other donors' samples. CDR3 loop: CASSSNPWRDDNEQFF.